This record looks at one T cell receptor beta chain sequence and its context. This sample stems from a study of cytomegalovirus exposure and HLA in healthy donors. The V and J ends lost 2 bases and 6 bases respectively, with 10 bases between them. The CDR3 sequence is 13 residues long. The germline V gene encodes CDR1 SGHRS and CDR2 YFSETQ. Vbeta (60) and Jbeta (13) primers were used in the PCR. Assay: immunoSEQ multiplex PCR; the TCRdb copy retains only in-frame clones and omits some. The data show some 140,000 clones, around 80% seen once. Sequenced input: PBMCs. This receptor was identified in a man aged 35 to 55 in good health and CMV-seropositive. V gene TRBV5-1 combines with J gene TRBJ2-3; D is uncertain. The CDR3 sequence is CASSFPQQDTQYF. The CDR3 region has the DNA TGCGCCAGCAGCTTTCCACAGCAGGATACGCAGTATTTT.